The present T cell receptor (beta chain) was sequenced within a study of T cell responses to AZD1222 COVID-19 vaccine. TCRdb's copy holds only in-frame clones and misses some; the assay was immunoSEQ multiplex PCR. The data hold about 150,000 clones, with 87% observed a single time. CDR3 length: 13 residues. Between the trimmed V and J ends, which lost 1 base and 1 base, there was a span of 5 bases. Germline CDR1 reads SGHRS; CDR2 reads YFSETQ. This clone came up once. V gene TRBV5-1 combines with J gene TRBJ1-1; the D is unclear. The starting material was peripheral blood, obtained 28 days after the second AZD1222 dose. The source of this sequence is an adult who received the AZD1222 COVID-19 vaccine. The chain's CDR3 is CASSLWTNTEAFF. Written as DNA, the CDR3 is TGCGCCAGCAGCTTGTGGACGAACACTGAAGCTTTCTTT.